This is a list of T cell receptor beta chains from one sample in a study of T cell responses to AZD1222 COVID-19 vaccine. Clones were read by immunoSEQ multiplex PCR, and TCRdb kept only the in-frame ones, dropping some. In the table there are fewer than 200,000 clones, approximately 92% of which are singletons. The source was peripheral blood, collected on day 0 of AZD1222 vaccination. The source of these receptors is an adult in good health. CDR3s include the opening cysteine and the closing phenylalanine or tryptophan. The D gene is left open where the match is weak. Where a row states a size, it is once, few, many or the class of an expanded clone; other rows omit it.

abundance: .
d_gene: .
v_gene: TRBV27
j_gene: TRBJ1-4
CDR3aa: CASIQRRAQREKLFF
CDR3nt: TGTGCCAGCATCCAACGCAGGGCCCAGCGGGAAAAACTGTTTTTT

abundance: .
d_gene: .
v_gene: TRBV29-1
j_gene: TRBJ1-2
CDR3aa: CSVGFRLGKNYGYTF
CDR3nt: TGCAGCGTTGGTTTCCGTCTCGGGAAAAACTATGGCTACACCTTC

abundance: .
d_gene: TRBD1
v_gene: TRBV29-1
j_gene: TRBJ1-4
CDR3aa: CSAGGLTGTANEKLFF
CDR3nt: TGCAGCGCTGGGGGGTTAACCGGGACAGCTAATGAAAAACTGTTTTTT

abundance: .
d_gene: TRBD1
v_gene: TRBV4-2
j_gene: TRBJ1-6
CDR3aa: CASSQGAGQGNTPLHF
CDR3nt: TGTGCCAGCAGCCAAGGGGCCGGACAGGGGAATACACCCCTCCACTTT

abundance: .
d_gene: .
v_gene: TRBV6-4
j_gene: TRBJ2-3
CDR3aa: CASSVNGGSTQYF
CDR3nt: TGTGCCAGCAGTGTAAACGGGGGATCTACGCAGTATTTT

abundance: .
d_gene: .
v_gene: TRBV7-2
j_gene: TRBJ1-5
CDR3aa: CASSPMGQNQPQHF
CDR3nt: TGTGCCAGCAGCCCTATGGGGCAAAATCAGCCCCAGCATTTT

abundance: .
d_gene: TRBD1
v_gene: TRBV5-6
j_gene: TRBJ2-2
CDR3aa: CASFPGTANTGELFF
CDR3nt: TGTGCCAGTTTCCCCGGGACAGCGAACACCGGGGAGCTGTTTTTT

abundance: .
d_gene: .
v_gene: TRBV18
j_gene: TRBJ2-7
CDR3aa: CASSPPLDRDEQYF
CDR3nt: TGTGCCAGCTCACCACCGTTGGACCGCGACGAGCAGTACTTC

abundance: .
d_gene: TRBD2
v_gene: TRBV7-2
j_gene: TRBJ2-7
CDR3aa: CASSLAVREVDGPYEQYF
CDR3nt: TGTGCCAGCAGTTTAGCAGTCCGGGAGGTAGACGGGCCCTACGAGCAGTACTTC

abundance: once
d_gene: TRBD2
v_gene: TRBV27
j_gene: TRBJ2-3
CDR3aa: CASSPGLEGTDTQYF
CDR3nt: TGTGCCAGCAGTCCGGGACTAGAGGGCACAGATACGCAGTATTTT

abundance: once
d_gene: .
v_gene: TRBV6-5
j_gene: TRBJ2-3
CDR3aa: CASTLGGSTDTQYF
CDR3nt: TGTGCCAGCACCTTAGGGGGTAGCACAGATACGCAGTATTTT

abundance: .
d_gene: .
v_gene: TRBV19
j_gene: TRBJ2-1
CDR3aa: CASSIETPPGYEQFF
CDR3nt: TGTGCCAGTAGTATAGAAACCCCTCCAGGGTATGAGCAGTTCTTC

abundance: .
d_gene: .
v_gene: TRBV13
j_gene: TRBJ2-7
CDR3aa: CASSLGSRALSPYEQYF
CDR3nt: TGTGCCAGCAGCTTAGGTTCCCGGGCCCTATCCCCCTACGAGCAGTACTTC

abundance: .
d_gene: .
v_gene: TRBV10-3
j_gene: TRBJ1-2
CDR3aa: CAISGQGPNYGYTF
CDR3nt: TGTGCCATCAGTGGGCAGGGACCCAACTATGGCTACACCTTC

abundance: .
d_gene: TRBD1
v_gene: TRBV7-3
j_gene: TRBJ1-6
CDR3aa: CASSPGQAGSPLHF
CDR3nt: TGTGCCAGCAGCCCGGGACAGGCGGGTTCACCCCTCCACTTT

abundance: .
d_gene: TRBD2
v_gene: TRBV6-6
j_gene: TRBJ2-7
CDR3aa: CASSPDSGWRGEQYF
CDR3nt: TGTGCCAGCAGCCCCGATAGCGGGTGGCGGGGCGAGCAGTACTTC

abundance: .
d_gene: .
v_gene: TRBV30
j_gene: TRBJ1-1
CDR3aa: CAWSSVFRGLEAFF
CDR3nt: TGTGCCTGGAGTTCCGTATTTAGGGGCCTTGAAGCTTTCTTT

abundance: once
d_gene: .
v_gene: TRBV11-1
j_gene: TRBJ1-1
CDR3aa: CASSGHMNTEAFF
CDR3nt: TGTGCCAGCAGTGGACACATGAACACTGAAGCTTTCTTT

abundance: .
d_gene: .
v_gene: TRBV19
j_gene: TRBJ2-1
CDR3aa: CASSVNNEQFF
CDR3nt: TGTGCCAGTAGTGTAAATAATGAGCAGTTCTTC

abundance: .
d_gene: TRBD1
v_gene: TRBV7-9
j_gene: TRBJ1-1
CDR3aa: CASSLGQGDTEAFF
CDR3nt: TGTGCCAGCAGCTTAGGACAGGGGGACACTGAAGCTTTCTTT

abundance: .
d_gene: .
v_gene: TRBV18
j_gene: TRBJ2-3
CDR3aa: CASSLRDDHTDTQYF
CDR3nt: TGTGCCAGCTCACTCAGGGACGATCACACAGATACGCAGTATTTT

abundance: .
d_gene: .
v_gene: TRBV5-1
j_gene: TRBJ1-1
CDR3aa: CASSLDSNMNTEAFF
CDR3nt: TGCGCCAGCAGCTTAGACAGTAACATGAACACTGAAGCTTTCTTT

abundance: .
d_gene: .
v_gene: TRBV7-8
j_gene: TRBJ1-4
CDR3aa: CASSLPGALNEKLFF
CDR3nt: TGTGCCAGCAGCTTACCAGGGGCCCTTAATGAAAAACTGTTTTTT

abundance: .
d_gene: .
v_gene: TRBV30
j_gene: TRBJ2-3
CDR3aa: CAWSGQGPDTQYF
CDR3nt: TGTGCCTGGAGTGGACAAGGCCCAGATACGCAGTATTTT

abundance: .
d_gene: .
v_gene: TRBV2
j_gene: TRBJ1-6
CDR3aa: CASVRSEGALHF
CDR3nt: TGTGCCAGCGTTAGGTCTGAAGGGGCCCTCCACTTT

abundance: .
d_gene: .
v_gene: TRBV6-4
j_gene: TRBJ2-7
CDR3aa: CASSLTGEGEQYF
CDR3nt: TGTGCCAGCAGTTTAACAGGGGAGGGCGAGCAGTACTTC

abundance: .
d_gene: TRBD1
v_gene: TRBV7-9
j_gene: TRBJ1-6
CDR3aa: CASSPRDRVGALHF
CDR3nt: TGTGCCAGCAGCCCCAGGGACAGGGTAGGGGCCCTCCACTTT

abundance: .
d_gene: TRBD1
v_gene: TRBV2
j_gene: TRBJ1-1
CDR3aa: CASPTSGTGYTEAFF
CDR3nt: TGTGCCAGCCCAACCTCTGGGACAGGGTACACTGAAGCTTTCTTT

abundance: .
d_gene: TRBD2
v_gene: TRBV10-3
j_gene: TRBJ2-7
CDR3aa: CATLSGARYEQYF
CDR3nt: TGTGCCACCTTAAGCGGGGCTAGGTACGAGCAGTACTTC

abundance: .
d_gene: .
v_gene: TRBV6-5
j_gene: TRBJ2-1
CDR3aa: CASSYSSGSYNEQFF
CDR3nt: TGTGCCAGCAGTTACTCGAGCGGGTCCTACAATGAGCAGTTCTTC

abundance: .
d_gene: TRBD1
v_gene: TRBV9
j_gene: TRBJ2-7
CDR3aa: CASSVRTGGPPYEQYF
CDR3nt: TGTGCCAGCAGCGTTCGGACAGGGGGCCCCCCCTACGAGCAGTACTTC

abundance: .
d_gene: .
v_gene: TRBV19
j_gene: TRBJ1-5
CDR3aa: CASSKWPRGQGINQPQHF
CDR3nt: TGTGCCAGTAGTAAATGGCCAAGAGGGCAGGGGATTAATCAGCCCCAGCATTTT

abundance: .
d_gene: .
v_gene: TRBV6-2/TRBV6-3
j_gene: TRBJ1-5
CDR3aa: CASSYSYILDSNSNQPQHF
CDR3nt: TGTGCCAGCAGTTACTCCTACATCCTGGACTCAAATAGCAATCAGCCCCAGCATTTT

abundance: .
d_gene: TRBD2
v_gene: TRBV27
j_gene: TRBJ2-1
CDR3aa: CASDRTSGGPYNEQFF
CDR3nt: TGTGCCAGCGATCGGACTAGCGGGGGCCCCTACAATGAGCAGTTCTTC

abundance: .
d_gene: .
v_gene: TRBV3-1/TRBV3-2
j_gene: TRBJ1-1
CDR3aa: CASSPPLINTEAFF
CDR3nt: TGTGCCAGCAGCCCCCCTCTGATAAACACTGAAGCTTTCTTT

abundance: .
d_gene: TRBD1
v_gene: TRBV28
j_gene: TRBJ2-5
CDR3aa: CASTAGTGFRTQYF
CDR3nt: TGTGCCAGCACCGCCGGGACAGGGTTCAGGACCCAGTACTTC

abundance: .
d_gene: .
v_gene: TRBV7-2
j_gene: TRBJ2-6
CDR3aa: CASSSPPHSGANVLTF
CDR3nt: TGTGCCAGCAGCTCACCTCCTCACTCTGGGGCCAACGTCCTGACTTTC

abundance: few
d_gene: .
v_gene: TRBV5-8
j_gene: TRBJ1-5
CDR3aa: CASTLRAFSNQPQHF
CDR3nt: TGTGCCAGCACCCTGCGGGCTTTTAGCAATCAGCCCCAGCATTTT

abundance: once
d_gene: .
v_gene: TRBV5-1
j_gene: TRBJ1-1
CDR3aa: CASSSRDTGSTEAFF
CDR3nt: TGCGCCAGCAGCTCCCGGGACACCGGTTCCACTGAAGCTTTCTTT

abundance: .
d_gene: .
v_gene: TRBV6-2/TRBV6-3
j_gene: TRBJ2-3
CDR3aa: CASSYWTAGEDTQYF
CDR3nt: TGTGCCAGCAGTTACTGGACAGCTGGGGAAGATACGCAGTATTTT

abundance: .
d_gene: .
v_gene: TRBV4-2
j_gene: TRBJ1-2
CDR3aa: CASSQDWRGTINYGYTF
CDR3nt: TGTGCCAGCAGCCAAGATTGGAGAGGTACAATTAACTATGGCTACACCTTC

abundance: once
d_gene: .
v_gene: TRBV7-2
j_gene: TRBJ1-5
CDR3aa: CASSLMGGADQPQHF
CDR3nt: TGTGCCAGCAGCCTAATGGGGGGCGCGGATCAGCCCCAGCATTTT

abundance: .
d_gene: .
v_gene: TRBV25-1
j_gene: TRBJ1-5
CDR3aa: CASSDPGSNQPQHF
CDR3nt: TGTGCCAGCAGTGACCCCGGCAGCAATCAGCCCCAGCATTTT

abundance: .
d_gene: TRBD1
v_gene: TRBV29-1
j_gene: TRBJ1-4
CDR3aa: CSVGTGPNEKLFF
CDR3nt: TGCAGCGTTGGGACAGGGCCTAATGAAAAACTGTTTTTT

abundance: .
d_gene: TRBD2
v_gene: TRBV7-8
j_gene: TRBJ2-3
CDR3aa: CASSRGGVDTQYF
CDR3nt: TGTGCCAGCAGCCGGGGGGGGGTAGATACGCAGTATTTT

abundance: .
d_gene: .
v_gene: TRBV7-9
j_gene: TRBJ1-2
CDR3aa: CASSPDYNNYGYTF
CDR3nt: TGTGCCAGCAGCCCTGACTATAACAACTATGGCTACACCTTC

abundance: few
d_gene: TRBD2
v_gene: TRBV7-2
j_gene: TRBJ2-5
CDR3aa: CASSPVPTSGGGKTQYF
CDR3nt: TGTGCCAGCAGCCCCGTACCGACTAGCGGGGGAGGGAAGACCCAGTACTTC

abundance: .
d_gene: TRBD2
v_gene: TRBV6-2/TRBV6-3
j_gene: TRBJ2-7
CDR3aa: CASSRTPSGGAREQYF
CDR3nt: TGTGCCAGCAGCCGCACTCCATCGGGGGGGGCGCGTGAGCAGTACTTC

abundance: .
d_gene: .
v_gene: TRBV12-3/TRBV12-4
j_gene: TRBJ1-1
CDR3aa: CASTTDDRKAFF
CDR3nt: TGTGCCAGCACAACCGACGACAGGAAAGCTTTCTTT

abundance: .
d_gene: .
v_gene: TRBV7-2
j_gene: TRBJ1-5
CDR3aa: CASSWGRVQPQHF
CDR3nt: TGTGCCAGCAGCTGGGGTCGGGTTCAGCCCCAGCATTTT

abundance: .
d_gene: .
v_gene: TRBV2
j_gene: TRBJ1-2
CDR3aa: CASSVRGTSYGYTF
CDR3nt: TGTGCCAGCAGTGTTAGGGGGACCAGCTATGGCTACACCTTC

abundance: once
d_gene: .
v_gene: TRBV7-2
j_gene: TRBJ2-3
CDR3aa: CASSLVSTDTQYF
CDR3nt: TGTGCCAGCAGCTTAGTTTCAACAGATACGCAGTATTTT

abundance: .
d_gene: .
v_gene: TRBV6-5
j_gene: TRBJ2-1
CDR3aa: CASSLPLEEQFF
CDR3nt: TGTGCCAGCAGTTTGCCATTAGAAGAGCAGTTCTTC

abundance: .
d_gene: .
v_gene: TRBV7-3
j_gene: TRBJ1-1
CDR3aa: CASSPQGGTEAFF
CDR3nt: TGTGCCAGCAGCCCCCAAGGGGGCACTGAAGCTTTCTTT

abundance: .
d_gene: .
v_gene: TRBV11-2
j_gene: TRBJ1-3
CDR3aa: CASSLIEGAGNTIYF
CDR3nt: TGTGCCAGCAGCTTAATAGAAGGGGCGGGAAACACCATATATTTT